Presented here are 18 T cell receptor beta chains from one specimen sequenced in a study of regulatory T cells in long-lasting Graves disease. Arm-PCR with iRepertoire HTBI primers amplified the CDR3 regions for these TCR beta libraries. TCRdb reprocessed the multiplex PCR reads via MiXCR and lists one record per CDR3 protein. The profile shows 420,000 or so distinct CDR3 sequences, about a quarter of them singletons. Time point in this sample: persistent/refractory GD, antithyroid drugs over 5 years with positive TRAb. PBMCs provided the RNA from which the TCR library was made. This specimen consisted of peripheral blood mononuclear cells (PBMCs), obtained when the disease was refractory, from a patient treated with antithyroid drugs. These receptors originate from a female donor with Graves disease.

The genes are TRBV5-6 and TRBJ2-2; D is possibly TRBD2 (5 bases). Germline V gene lookup returns CDR1 SGHDT and CDR2 YYEEEE. The CDR3 has 15 amino acids. Trimming left V 0 bases short and J 4 bases short, with 10 bases between. CDR3 in amino acids: CASSLGDYGTGELFF. CDR3 coding DNA: TGTGCCAGCAGCTTGGGTGACTATGGCACCGGGGAGCTGTTTTTT. The full variable domain, in which reference TRBV5-6 and TRBJ2-2 provide the parts outside the CDR3, is DAGVTQSPTHLIKTRGQQVTLRCSPKSGHDTVSWYQQALGQGPQFIFQYYEEEERQRGNFPDRFSGHQFPNYSSELNVNALLLGDSALYLCASSLGDYGTGELFFGEGSRLTVL.

The chain employs TRBV2 and TRBJ2-2; weak D call: TRBD2 (6 bases). The CDR3 is made up of 15 amino acids. From germline, CDR1 is SNHLY and CDR2 FYNNEI. Trimming took off 5 bases at V and 6 bases at J, with 16 bases between the two ends. This CDR3 reads CASSSTMREAGELFF. CDR3 in DNA: TGTGCCAGCAGTTCCACTATGAGGGAGGCCGGGGAGCTGTTTTTT.

J is TRBJ1-5 and V is TRBV10-3; possibly TRBD1 for D (6 bases). The CDR3 spans 15 residues. From germline, CDR1 is ENHRY and CDR2 SYGVKD. V gave up 8 bases and J gave up 2 bases, with 16 bases separating them. The CDR3 region has the DNA TGTGCCATCTCCGAGGGGGGATGGGGCAATCAGCCCCAGCATTTT. Protein: CAISEGGWGNQPQHF.

A few counts support this clonotype. The chain joins TRBV20-1 to TRBJ1-1, with D perhaps TRBD1 (6 bases). V lost 6 bases to trimming and J lost 7 bases, with 15 bases between them. CDR3 length equals 12 residues. Germline lookup yields CDR1 DFQATT and CDR2 SNEGSKA (reference sequence). The CDR3, as DNA: TGCAGTGCCGAGGGGGAGACAGATGAAGCTTTCTTT. Translated: CSAEGETDEAFF.

This clonotype was counted only a few times. V is TRBV11-2 and J is TRBJ2-1, with 11 nucleotides matching TRBD2. Germline values: CDR1 SGHAT, CDR2 FQNNGV. V lost 6 bases and J lost 4; bases outside the gene matches: 2. The length of the CDR3 is 14 residues. CDR3 protein: CASRRTSGYNEQFF. The CDR3 DNA sequence: TGTGCCAGCAGACGGACTAGCGGGTACAATGAGCAGTTCTTC.

This clonotype appeared many times. This sequence joins TRBV28 and TRBJ2-7; 12 bases are shared with TRBD2. The germline V gene encodes CDR1 MDHEN and CDR2 SYDVKM. The V gene end was trimmed by 4 bases and the J gene end by 6 bases; junction bases not matched to a gene: 4. This CDR3 region has 14 residues. Here the CDR3 DNA reads TGTGCCAGCAGTTCTCTAGCGGGAGGGTTCGAGCAGTACTTC. Amino acid sequence: CASSSLAGGFEQYF.

V is TRBV7-2 and J is TRBJ1-4; D call uncertain. V was trimmed by 5 bases and J by 7 bases, leaving 20 bases between them. The CDR3 loop spans 16 amino acids. Germline V CDR1 and CDR2: SGHTA, FQGNSA. CDR3 residues: CASSLRVGRGSEKLFF. The CDR3 nucleotides read TGTGCCAGCAGCCTTCGTGTCGGCCGCGGAAGTGAAAAACTGTTTTTT.

This clonotype appeared many times. The chain carries TRBV6-2 or TRBV6-3 and TRBJ2-7; maybe TRBD2 (5 bases). Per the germline V gene, CDR1 is MNHEY and CDR2 is SVGEGT. The CDR3 has 15 residues. V lost 4 bases, J lost 2 bases, and 15 bases lay in between. CDR3: CASSSPRGFTYEQYF. CDR3 DNA sequence: TGTGCCAGCAGTTCCCCACGGGGATTTACCTACGAGCAGTACTTC.

This clonotype was seen ten or more times. The chain uses TRBV6-2 or TRBV6-3 and TRBJ2-7, with unresolved D. Germline V gives CDR1 MNHEY, CDR2 SVGEGT. The CDR3 is 12 residues long. V lost 2 bases and J lost 6, with 8 bases in between. The CDR3 DNA is TGTGCCAGCAGTTACCCCGCAGGCGAGCAGTACTTC. Amino acid sequence: CASSYPAGEQYF.

This chain joins TRBV5-5 and TRBJ2-5; TRBD1 or TRBD2 may be the D gene (6 bases each). The V end lost 4 bases, the J end lost 5 bases, and 15 bases lay between the germline ends. Germline lookup yields CDR1 SGHKS and CDR2 YYEKEE (reference sequence). This CDR3 is 14 amino acids long. The CDR3 nucleotides read TGTGCCAGCAGCCTCGGTGGGGGGCTTGAGACCCAGTACTTC. It encodes CASSLGGGLETQYF.

In its sample, this clonotype was seen many times. The chain has TRBV2 and TRBJ2-2; tentatively, D is TRBD1 or TRBD2 (6 bases each). Trimming took off 2 bases at V and 0 bases at J, with 13 bases between the two ends. This CDR3 has 17 amino acids. CDR1 SNHLY and CDR2 FYNNEI come from the germline V gene. The CDR3 DNA sequence: TGTGCCAGCAGTGAAAGCTTGGGGGGCGCGAACACCGGGGAGCTGTTTTTT. Protein product: CASSESLGGANTGELFF.

This clonotype was counted ten times or more. The rearrangement uses TRBV11-2 and TRBJ2-5; 7 nucleotides agree with TRBD1. There are 15 residues in the CDR3. Germline V gene lookup returns CDR1 SGHAT and CDR2 FQNNGV. Trimming cost V 4 bases and J 4 bases; bases outside gene matches: 9. Here the CDR3 DNA reads TGTGCCAGCAGCTACGACAGGGTCCGGGGAGAGACCCAGTACTTC. As protein: CASSYDRVRGETQYF.

As to this clonotype: A much more abundant neighbour one base away suggests this may be a read error. A read error is likely, as this CDR3 ends without the conserved phenylalanine or tryptophan. The chain recombines TRBV29-1 with TRBJ2-7; 11 positions match TRBD2. This CDR3 has 13 residues. V gave up 7 bases and J gave up 4 bases; unmatched junction bases: 6. Germline CDR1 SQVTM, CDR2 ANQGSEA. The CDR3 region is CSGILAGGYEQYS. The CDR3 nucleotides are TGCAGCGGAATTCTAGCGGGAGGATACGAGCAGTACTCC.

This clonotype came up a few times. V and J are TRBV29-1 and TRBJ2-3; no clear D. CDR3 length: 13 amino acids. V lost 3 bases and J 1 base, leaving 8 bases between the germline ends. Germline lookup yields CDR1 SQVTM and CDR2 ANQGSEA. The CDR3 region is CSVDVDGTDTQYF. For the CDR3, the DNA is TGCAGCGTTGACGTCGACGGCACAGATACGCAGTATTTT.

This clonotype has a count of ten or more. V usage is TRBV2 and J usage is TRBJ1-2; the D is unclear. This CDR3 is built from 14 residues. V lost 1 base and J 0 bases, leaving 6 bases between the germline ends. In germline, CDR1 is SNHLY, CDR2 FYNNEI. DNA for the CDR3: TGTGCCAGCAGTGAAGGAAACGCTAACTATGGCTACACCTTC. Amino acids: CASSEGNANYGYTF.

This clonotype has a handful of counts. DNA for the CDR3: TGCAGTGCTAGCCCCTCCGGCACTGAAGCTTTCTTT. It translates to CSASPSGTEAFF. The rearrangement uses TRBV20-1 and TRBJ1-1; the D is unclear. Germline CDR1 and CDR2: DFQATT and SNEGSKA (reference sequence). CDR3 length: 12 residues. The V end lost 3 bases, the J end lost 4 bases, and 9 bases lay between the germline ends.

This clonotype was counted a few times. V gene TRBV6-1 combines with J gene TRBJ2-5, with D possibly being TRBD1 (6 bases). The V and J ends lost 8 bases and 2 bases respectively, with 15 bases between them. The germline V gene encodes CDR1 MNHNS and CDR2 SASEGT. The CDR3 sequence is 14 residues long. The CDR3 reads CASGTGQIQETQYF. Here the CDR3 DNA reads TGTGCCAGCGGAACCGGACAGATACAAGAGACCCAGTACTTC.

The rearrangement joins TRBV10-3 to TRBJ1-2; D is unclear. Per germline, CDR1 ENHRY and CDR2 SYGVKD. Trimming stripped 7 bases from V and 6 bases from J, with 12 bases between. The length of the CDR3 is 12 residues. The CDR3, as DNA: TGTGCCATCAAGGGCAGCGATGATGGCTACACCTTC. It yields the protein CAIKGSDDGYTF.